This TCR beta chain was captured in a study of blood T cells in healthy people across ages. The CDR3 is made up of 16 amino acids. The germline gives CDR1 MNHEY, CDR2 SMNVEV (reference sequence). Whole-study findings and limits: It was held that the diversity estimates obtained from one million T cells were underestimates.

The use of a sample-barcoded 5' primer and a J-beta primer mix characterized a second PCR of roughly 7 to 11 cycles. Every sample gave at least 2.5 million paired-end reads containing CDR3. TCRdb fed the 5' RACE reads into MiXCR, producing one record per CDR3 protein. The top ten clones hold 18% of a sample with more than 1 million distinct CDR3 sequences, 40% to 55% of them seen once. On this clonotype: Its matching antigen is unknown. One end of the junction does not line up with germline, which may come from a read error.

Specimen: blood. V is TRBV27 and J is TRBJ2-1; TRBD1 aligns across 7 bases. This receptor was taken from a woman aged 55 to 70 in good health. CDR3 loop: CASSLWTGSSYSEQFF. CDR3 DNA: TGTGCCAGCAGTTTATGGACAGGTAGCTCCTACAGTGAGCAGTTCTTC.